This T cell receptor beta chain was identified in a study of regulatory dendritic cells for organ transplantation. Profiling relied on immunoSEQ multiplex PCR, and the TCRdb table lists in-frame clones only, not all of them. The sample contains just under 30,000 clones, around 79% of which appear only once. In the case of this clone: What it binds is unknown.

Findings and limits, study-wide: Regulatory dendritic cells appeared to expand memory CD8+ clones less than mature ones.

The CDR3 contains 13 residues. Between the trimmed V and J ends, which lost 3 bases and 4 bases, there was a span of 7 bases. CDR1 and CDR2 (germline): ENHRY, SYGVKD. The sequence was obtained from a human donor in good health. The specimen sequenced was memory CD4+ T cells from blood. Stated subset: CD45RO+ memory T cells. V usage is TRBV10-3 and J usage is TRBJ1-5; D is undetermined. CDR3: CAISDPPNQPQHF. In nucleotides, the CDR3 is TGTGCCATCAGTGACCCGCCTAATCAGCCCCAGCATTTT.